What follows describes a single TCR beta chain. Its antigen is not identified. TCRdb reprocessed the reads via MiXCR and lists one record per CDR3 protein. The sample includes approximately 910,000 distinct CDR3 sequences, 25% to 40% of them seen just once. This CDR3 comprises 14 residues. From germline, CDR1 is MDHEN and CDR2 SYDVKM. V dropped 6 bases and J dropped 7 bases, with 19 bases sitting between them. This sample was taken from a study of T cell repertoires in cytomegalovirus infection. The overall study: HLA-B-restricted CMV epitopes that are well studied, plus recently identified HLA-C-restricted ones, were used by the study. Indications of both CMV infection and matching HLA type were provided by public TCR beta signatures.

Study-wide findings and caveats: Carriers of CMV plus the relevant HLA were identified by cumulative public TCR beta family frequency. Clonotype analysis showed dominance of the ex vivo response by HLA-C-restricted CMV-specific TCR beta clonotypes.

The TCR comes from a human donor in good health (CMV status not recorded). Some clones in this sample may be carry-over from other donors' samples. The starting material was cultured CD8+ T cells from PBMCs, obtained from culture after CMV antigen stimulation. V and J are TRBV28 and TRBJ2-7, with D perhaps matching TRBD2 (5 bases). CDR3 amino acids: CASSPIGDTGEQYV. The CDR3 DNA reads TGTGCCAGCAGCCCCATCGGGGATACGGGGGAGCAGTACGTC.